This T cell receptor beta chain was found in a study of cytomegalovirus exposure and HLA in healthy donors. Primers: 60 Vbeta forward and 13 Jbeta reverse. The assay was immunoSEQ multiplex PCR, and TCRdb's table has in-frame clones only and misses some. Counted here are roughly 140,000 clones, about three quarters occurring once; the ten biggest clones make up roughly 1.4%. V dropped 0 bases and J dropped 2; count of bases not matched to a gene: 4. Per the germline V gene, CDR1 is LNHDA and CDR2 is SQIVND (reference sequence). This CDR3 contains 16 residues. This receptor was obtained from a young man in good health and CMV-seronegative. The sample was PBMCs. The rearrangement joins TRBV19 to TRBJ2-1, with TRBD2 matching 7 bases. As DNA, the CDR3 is TGTGCCAGTAGTATAGATAGAAGCGGGACCTACAATGAGCAGTTCTTC. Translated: CASSIDRSGTYNEQFF. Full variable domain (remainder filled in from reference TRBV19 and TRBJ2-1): DGGITQSPKYLFRKEGQNVTLSCEQNLNHDAMYWYRQDPGQGLRLIYYSQIVNDFQKGDIAEGYSVSREKKESFPLTVTSAQKNPTAFYLCASSIDRSGTYNEQFFGPGTRLTVL.